These 29 T cell receptor beta chains were sequenced from one sample in a study of blood T cell repertoires in COVID-19. TCRdb's table, derived via immunoSEQ multiplex PCR, lists solely in-frame clones and lacks some. The table lists approximately 31,000 clones, just over 90% of them singletons. Material for sequencing was peripheral blood. These receptors all stem from a man aged 60 to 69 with acute or convalescent COVID-19.

The sample holds one count of this clone. The chain carries TRBV5-6 and TRBJ1-2, with 8 positions matching TRBD1. CDR3 length: 13 amino acids. The junction had 1 base not matched to a gene; V was cut back by 0 bases and J by 6 bases. Germline loops: CDR1 SGHDT, CDR2 YYEEEE. Here the CDR3 DNA reads TGTGCCAGCAGCTTGGAACAGGGGGATGGCTACACCTTC. It encodes CASSLEQGDGYTF.

The CDR3 loop is CASSLRAPFHSDNEQFF. The CDR3 DNA sequence: TGTGCCAGCAGCCTGCGGGCTCCCTTCCATTCCGACAATGAGCAGTTCTTC. The rearrangement links TRBV3-1 (or the pseudogene TRBV3-2) to TRBJ2-1, with a possible D match to TRBD2 (5 bases). V lost 4 bases to trimming and J lost 5 bases, with 21 bases between them. This CDR3 is 17 amino acids long. CDR1 and CDR2 (germline): LGHDT, YNNKEL (reference sequence).

The rearrangement uses TRBV30 and TRBJ1-6, with 8 bases lining up with TRBD1. The germline V gene has CDR1 GTSNPN and CDR2 SVGIG (reference sequence). The CDR3 contains 13 residues. V lost 0 bases, J lost 8 bases, and 0 bases stayed unmatched. CDR3 sequence: CAWSVQGDSPLHF. The CDR3 nucleotides are TGTGCCTGGAGTGTACAGGGGGATTCACCCCTCCACTTT. The entire variable domain, with the rest obtained from reference TRBV30 and TRBJ1-6, is as follows: SQTIHQWPATLVQPVGSPLSLECTVEGTSNPNLYWYRQAAGRGLQLLFYSVGIGQISSEVPQNLSASRPQDRQFILSSKKLLLSDSGFYLCAWSVQGDSPLHFGNGTRLTVT.

This chain uses TRBV27 with TRBJ2-3; a possible D gene is TRBD2 (6 bases). CDR3 size: 17 residues. CDR1 is MNHEY, CDR2 SMNVEV, per germline (reference sequence). V lost 4 bases, J lost 4 bases, and 21 bases lay in between. CDR3 DNA sequence: TGTGCCAGCAGTTCGATTGTTAGGGGAGGTAGGCCAGATACGCAGTATTTT. This translates into CASSSIVRGGRPDTQYF.

This clone was detected only once. V and J are TRBV18 and TRBJ2-5, with TRBD1 matching 10 bases. The V gene end was trimmed by 6 bases and the J gene end by 6 bases; junction bases not matched to a gene: 7. The CDR3 extends over 14 amino acids. The germline V gene encodes CDR1 KGHSH and CDR2 LQKENI. CDR3 amino acids: CASSDGTGEKTQYF. The CDR3, as DNA: TGTGCCAGCTCTGACGGGACAGGGGAAAAGACCCAGTACTTC.

The CDR3 region is CATSGGPADTQYF. Written as DNA, the CDR3 is TGTGCCACCAGTGGGGGGCCCGCAGATACGCAGTATTTT. The chain carries TRBV24-1 and TRBJ2-3; tentatively, D is TRBD1 (6 bases). This CDR3 spans 13 amino acids. V was pared by 5 bases and J by 4 bases, with 9 bases between. Germline V lookup: CDR1 KGHDR, CDR2 SFDVKD.

The chain has TRBV7-3 and TRBJ2-1; 9 bases align to TRBD2. V gave up 4 bases and J gave up 11 bases; unmatched junction bases: 15. This CDR3 is 16 amino acids long. The germline V gene has CDR1 SGHTA and CDR2 FQGTGA. The CDR3 sequence is CASSSPEGTLAGKQFF. The CDR3 nucleotides are TGTGCCAGCAGCTCCCCGGAGGGTACCCTAGCGGGAAAGCAGTTCTTC. The full variable domain, in which reference TRBV7-3 and TRBJ2-1 provide the parts outside the CDR3, is GAGVSQTPSNKVTEKGKYVELRCDPISGHTALYWYRQSLGQGPEFLIYFQGTGAADDSGLPNDRFFAVRPEGSVSTLKIQRTERGDSAVYLCASSSPEGTLAGKQFFGPGTRLTVL.

This chain connects TRBV7-2 to TRBJ2-2; D is undetermined. This CDR3 is built from 17 residues. CDR1 SGHTA and CDR2 FQGNSA come from the germline V gene. The V end lost 3 bases, the J end lost 0 bases, and 14 bases lay between the germline ends. The CDR3 DNA is TGTGCCAGCAGCTTGTTAACACCCTTGCCGAACACCGGGGAGCTGTTTTTT. It yields the protein CASSLLTPLPNTGELFF.

The chain links TRBV14 to TRBJ1-2, with TRBD1 matching 9 bases. Looked up from germline, CDR1 is SGHDN and CDR2 is FVKESK. Germline trimming cut 5 bases from V and 8 bases from J; bases unmatched to any gene: 6. CDR3 length: 13 amino acids. The CDR3 nucleotides are TGTGCCAGCAGCGCACGACAGGGGGGAGGCTACACCTTC. It yields the protein CASSARQGGGYTF.

The CDR3 DNA is TGTGCCACCAGTCAACCCGGGACTAGCGGGAGGAAGGACTACAATGAGCAGTTCTTC. Its protein product is CATSQPGTSGRKDYNEQFF. This rearrangement joins TRBV24-1 to TRBJ2-1, with 15 bases fitting TRBD2. The CDR3 length is 19 residues. The trim removed 6 bases at V and 3 bases at J, leaving 11 bases unmatched. Germline CDR1 KGHDR, CDR2 SFDVKD.

The chain links TRBV11-3 to TRBJ2-1; the D gene is possibly TRBD2 (6 bases). V was shortened by 4 bases and J by 0 bases, with 10 bases between the two germline ends. Germline CDR1 is SGHNT and CDR2 is YENEEA. The CDR3 sequence is 15 residues long. This chain's CDR3 is CASSWEAGSYNEQFF. CDR3 sequence (DNA): TGTGCCAGCAGCTGGGAAGCGGGCTCCTACAATGAGCAGTTCTTC.

The chain uses TRBV7-6 and TRBJ1-2; D gene unclear. V was trimmed by 1 base and J by 8 bases, leaving 11 bases between them. Germline values: CDR1 SGHVS, CDR2 FNYEAQ. The CDR3 runs to 13 residues. The CDR3 loop is CASSLGFNTGYTF. DNA of the CDR3: TGTGCCAGCAGCTTAGGCTTTAACACCGGCTACACCTTC.

This sequence joins TRBV11-3 and TRBJ2-5; 7 bases fit TRBD2. V shed 5 bases and J 5 bases; nucleotides not matched to a gene: 8. This CDR3 is built from 14 residues. From germline, CDR1 is SGHNT and CDR2 YENEEA. This CDR3 reads CASSLSRERETQYF. The CDR3 DNA reads as TGTGCCAGCAGCCTATCGCGGGAGAGGGAGACCCAGTACTTC. Together with reference TRBV11-3 and TRBJ2-5, the CDR3 gives the full variable domain: EAGVVQSPRYKIIEKKQPVAFWCNPISGHNTLYWYLQNLGQGPELLIRYENEEAVDDSQLPKDRFSAERLKGVDSTLKIQPAELGDSAVYLCASSLSRERETQYFGPGTRLLVL.

The chain uses TRBV19 and TRBJ1-2, with D tentatively TRBD1 (6 bases). This CDR3 has 12 residues. V dropped 7 bases and J dropped 4 bases, with 10 bases sitting between them. Germline V lookup: CDR1 LNHDA, CDR2 SQIVND (reference sequence). CDR3 coding DNA: TGTGCCAGTACAACAGGGACCTATGGCTACACCTTC. Translating it yields CASTTGTYGYTF.

V gene TRBV30 combines with J gene TRBJ1-2, with D uncertain. There are 13 residues in the CDR3. The ends were cut back, 3 bases at V and 1 base at J, with 9 bases in the middle. The germline gives CDR1 GTSNPN, CDR2 SVGIG (reference sequence). CDR3 coding DNA: TGTGCCTGGAGGGACGGGATTAACTATGGCTACACCTTC. Amino acids: CAWRDGINYGYTF. The whole variable domain, filled in from reference TRBV30 and TRBJ1-2, reads SQTIHQWPATLVQPVGSPLSLECTVEGTSNPNLYWYRQAAGRGLQLLFYSVGIGQISSEVPQNLSASRPQDRQFILSSKKLLLSDSGFYLCAWRDGINYGYTFGSGTRLTVV.

The chain has TRBV7-2 and TRBJ1-6; TRBD1 is a possible D gene (5 bases). V was shortened by 5 bases and J by 3 bases, with 20 bases between the two germline ends. Germline CDR1 and CDR2: SGHTA and FQGNSA. The CDR3 has 18 residues. The CDR3 region is CASSPTGATGLYNSPLHF. Written as DNA, the CDR3 is TGTGCCAGCAGCCCCACCGGGGCGACGGGACTCTATAATTCACCCCTCCACTTT. Based on the CDR3 plus reference TRBV7-2 and TRBJ1-6, the full variable domain is GAGVSQSPSNKVTEKGKDVELRCDPISGHTALYWYRQSLGQGLEFLIYFQGNSAPDKSGLPSDRFSAERTGGSVSTLTIQRTQQEDSAVYLCASSPTGATGLYNSPLHFGNGTRLTVT.

The gene calls are TRBV5-4 and TRBJ2-1, with a possible D match to TRBD2 (7 bases). The CDR3 is 17 residues long. With 2 bases removed from V and 1 base from J, the gap between germline ends came to 16 bases. The germline CDR1 and CDR2 sequences are SGHNT and YYREEE (reference sequence). CDR3 DNA: TGTGCCAGCAGCTTTAGATCCGGGGGGCGGTCCTACAATGAGCAGTTCTTC. Encoded protein: CASSFRSGGRSYNEQFF.

The chain recombines TRBV6-5 with TRBJ1-2; tentatively, D is TRBD1 (5 bases). This CDR3 has 15 amino acids. Germline CDR1 MNHEY, CDR2 SVGAGI. V was trimmed by 0 bases and J by 5 bases, leaving 13 bases between them. CDR3 in amino acids: CASSYSIGRDYGYTF. The CDR3 bases are TGTGCCAGCAGTTACTCGATCGGCAGGGATTATGGCTACACCTTC.

The rearrangement uses TRBV4-1 and TRBJ2-7; tentative D call: TRBD2 (5 bases). The germline V and J ends were trimmed by 1 base and 1 base, with 11 bases remaining between them. Germline V gene sequence: CDR1 MGHRA, CDR2 YSYEKL. The CDR3 consists of 15 residues. The CDR3 is CASSQVTGFSYEQYF. In nucleotides, the CDR3 is TGCGCCAGCAGCCAAGTCACGGGATTTTCCTACGAGCAGTACTTC.

The chain is built from TRBV19 and TRBJ1-2; no clear D. The CDR3 has 15 residues. The ends were cut back, 5 bases at V and 8 bases at J, with 21 bases in the middle. Germline V CDR1 and CDR2: LNHDA, SQIVND (reference sequence). CDR3 in amino acids: CASSVIREKGYGYTF. CDR3 bases: TGTGCCAGTAGTGTAATCCGGGAGAAGGGATACGGCTACACCTTC.

This rearrangement joins TRBV6-6 to TRBJ2-2; TRBD2 aligns across 12 bases. The CDR3 sequence is 17 residues long. Losses at the gene ends were 5 bases for V and 0 bases for J; bases not matched to a gene: 4. Germline assignment: CDR1 MNHNY and CDR2 SVGAGI (reference sequence). The DNA of the CDR3 is TGTGCCAGCAGTCCCGGGACTAGCGGGCCGAACACCGGGGAGCTGTTTTTT. Encoded protein: CASSPGTSGPNTGELFF.

The CDR3 spells CATSRRGLHEQFF. The CDR3 nucleotides read TGTGCCACCAGCAGACGAGGGCTCCATGAGCAGTTCTTC. The rearrangement uses TRBV15 and TRBJ2-1, with D possibly being TRBD2 (5 bases). V was shortened by 2 bases and J by 8 bases, with 10 bases between the two germline ends. This CDR3 has 13 residues. Germline lookup yields CDR1 LNHNV and CDR2 YYDKDF (reference sequence). Full variable domain (rest looked up from reference TRBV15 and TRBJ2-1): DAMVIQNPRYQVTQFGKPVTLSCSQTLNHNVMYWYQQKSSQAPKLLFHYYDKDFNNEADTPDNFQSRRPNTSFCFLDIRSPGLGDTAMYLCATSRRGLHEQFFGPGTRLTVL.

This chain uses TRBV7-9 with TRBJ2-6, with D hard to call. From germline, CDR1 is SEHNR and CDR2 FQNEAQ (reference sequence). The CDR3 totals 16 residues. The V end lost 5 bases, the J end lost 0 bases, and 11 bases lay between the germline ends. CDR3 DNA: TGTGCCAGCAGCCCTCGACAACCCTCTGGGGCCAACGTCCTGACTTTC. This sequence encodes CASSPRQPSGANVLTF.

V usage is TRBV7-6 and J usage is TRBJ2-1; D gene uncertain. CDR1 is SGHVS and CDR2 is FNYEAQ in the germline V gene. This CDR3 has 15 amino acids. Trimming took 1 base from V and 1 from J, leaving 8 bases between them. The CDR3 bases are TGTGCCAGCAGCTTAGAAGTCGGGTCCTACAATGAGCAGTTCTTC. Translated: CASSLEVGSYNEQFF. The full variable domain, in which reference TRBV7-6 and TRBJ2-1 provide the parts outside the CDR3, is GAGVSQSPRYKVTKRGQDVALRCDPISGHVSLYWYRQALGQGPEFLTYFNYEAQQDKSGLPNDRFSAERPEGSISTLTIQRTEQRDSAMYRCASSLEVGSYNEQFFGPGTRLTVL.

V is TRBV30 and J is TRBJ1-2; D is unresolved. The V end lost 3 bases, the J end lost 4 bases, and 15 bases lay between the germline ends. The CDR3 totals 14 residues. Per germline, CDR1 GTSNPN and CDR2 SVGIG (reference sequence). In DNA form, the CDR3 reads TGTGCCTGGAGCCTCGGGAGCGGGATCTATGGCTACACCTTC. Protein product: CAWSLGSGIYGYTF.

This chain connects TRBV2 to TRBJ2-3, with D possibly TRBD2 on 6 matching bases. Deletions cut 8 bases from V and 0 bases from J, with 12 bases between. Germline loops: CDR1 SNHLY, CDR2 FYNNEI. The CDR3 extends over 14 amino acids. CDR3 nucleotide sequence: TGTGCCAGCGCCCTGGAGGGCAGCACAGATACGCAGTATTTT. Protein sequence: CASALEGSTDTQYF. Together with reference TRBV2 and TRBJ2-3, the CDR3 gives the full variable domain: EPEVTQTPSHQVTQMGQEVILRCVPISNHLYFYWYRQILGQKVEFLVSFYNNEISEKSEIFDDQFSVERPDGSNFTLKIRSTKLEDSAMYFCASALEGSTDTQYFGPGTRLTVL.

V gene TRBV4-3 combines with J gene TRBJ2-5; TRBD2 matches at 10 bases. Germline lookup yields CDR1 LGHNA and CDR2 YSLEER. Trimming at V came to 0 bases and at J to 5 bases, leaving 6 bases not matched to a gene. This CDR3 contains 16 residues. The CDR3 sequence: CASSQEVAGGRETQYF. The CDR3 coding sequence is TGCGCCAGCAGCCAAGAGGTAGCGGGAGGTCGGGAGACCCAGTACTTC.

The gene calls are TRBV27 and TRBJ2-2, with 9 positions matching TRBD2. V was clipped by 8 bases and J by 6 bases; unmatched bases: 10. Germline CDR1 and CDR2: MNHEY and SMNVEV (reference sequence). The length of the CDR3 is 15 residues. CDR3 sequence reads: CASGRASGKAGELFF. CDR3 nucleotide sequence: TGTGCCAGCGGCCGGGCTAGCGGGAAGGCCGGGGAGCTGTTTTTT.

The chain employs TRBV15 and TRBJ1-5; D is ambiguous. Germline loops: CDR1 LNHNV, CDR2 YYDKDF (reference sequence). The CDR3 consists of 13 residues. The V gene lost 5 bases and the J gene lost 5 bases, with 10 bases spanning the gap. CDR3 region: CATSVFGDQPQHF. The CDR3 region has the DNA TGTGCCACCAGCGTTTTCGGGGATCAGCCCCAGCATTTT. Full variable domain (outside the CDR3, taken from reference TRBV15 and TRBJ1-5): DAMVIQNPRYQVTQFGKPVTLSCSQTLNHNVMYWYQQKSSQAPKLLFHYYDKDFNNEADTPDNFQSRRPNTSFCFLDIRSPGLGDTAMYLCATSVFGDQPQHFGDGTRLSIL.